This entry concerns a single T cell receptor beta chain. Per germline, CDR1 MNHEY and CDR2 SVGAGI. CDR3 size: 13 residues. The J segment lost 4 bases and the V segment lost 2 bases, leaving 1 base of the junction unmatched. The protocol was immunoSEQ multiplex PCR, while the TCRdb copy is restricted to in-frame clones and leaves out a portion. Altogether around 450,000 clones are present, 70% to 90% being singletons, with the ten largest covering about 2.1%. The data were taken from a study of blood T cell repertoires in COVID-19. Across the whole study: Sites in the United States, Italy and Spain provided acute and convalescent COVID-19 samples. The cDNA or gDNA used as material had been derived from T cells, B-cell-depleted T cells, or PBMCs.

This TCR was recovered from a woman aged 18-30 years with acute COVID-19. Sequencing input: PBMCs or T cells enriched from blood (not recorded which). The gene calls are TRBV6-5 and TRBJ2-5; 7 positions agree with TRBD1. The CDR3 nucleotides read TGTGCCAGCAGTTACCGGACAGGAGAGACCCAGTACTTC. Translating it yields CASSYRTGETQYF.